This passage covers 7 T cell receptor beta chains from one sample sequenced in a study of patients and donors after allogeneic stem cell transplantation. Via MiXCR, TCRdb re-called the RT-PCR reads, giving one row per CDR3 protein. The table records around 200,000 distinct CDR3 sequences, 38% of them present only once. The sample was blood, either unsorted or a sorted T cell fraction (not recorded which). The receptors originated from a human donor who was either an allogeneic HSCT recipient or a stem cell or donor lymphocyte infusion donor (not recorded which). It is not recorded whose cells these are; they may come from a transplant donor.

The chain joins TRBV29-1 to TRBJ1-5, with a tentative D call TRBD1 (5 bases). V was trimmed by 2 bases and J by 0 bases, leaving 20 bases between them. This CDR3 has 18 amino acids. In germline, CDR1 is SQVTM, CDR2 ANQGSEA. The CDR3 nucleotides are TGCAGCGTTGAACCACTTTCAGGGCCCACAGATAGCAATCAGCCCCAGCATTTT. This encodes CSVEPLSGPTDSNQPQHF.

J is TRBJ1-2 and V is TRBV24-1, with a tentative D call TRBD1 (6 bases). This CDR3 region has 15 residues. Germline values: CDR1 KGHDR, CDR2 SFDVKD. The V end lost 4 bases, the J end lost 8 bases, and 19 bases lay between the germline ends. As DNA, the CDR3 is TGTGCCACCAGTGACCACAGGGCGAATTCAGGAGGCTACACCTTC. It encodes CATSDHRANSGGYTF.

DNA for the CDR3: TGTGCCAGCAGCCAACCTCGCAGACAGAAAGAGACCCAGTACTTC. It codes for CASSQPRRQKETQYF. J is TRBJ2-5 and V is TRBV3-1, with TRBD1 as a possible D gene (5 bases). CDR1 is LGHDT, CDR2 YNNKEL, per germline (reference sequence). The CDR3 length is 15 residues. V was trimmed by 2 bases and J by 3 bases, leaving 13 bases between them.

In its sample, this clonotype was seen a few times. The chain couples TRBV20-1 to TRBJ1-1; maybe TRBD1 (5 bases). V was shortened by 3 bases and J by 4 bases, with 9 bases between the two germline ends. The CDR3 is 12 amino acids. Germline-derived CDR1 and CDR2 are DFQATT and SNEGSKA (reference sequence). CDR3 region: CSARGVFTEAFF. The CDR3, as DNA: TGCAGTGCTAGGGGGGTCTTCACTGAAGCTTTCTTT.

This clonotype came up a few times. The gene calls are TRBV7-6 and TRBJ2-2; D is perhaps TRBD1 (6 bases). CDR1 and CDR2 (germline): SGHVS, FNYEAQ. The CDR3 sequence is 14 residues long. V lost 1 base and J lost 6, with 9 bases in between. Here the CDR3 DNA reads TGTGCCAGCAGCTTAGAGGGGGATCCCGGGGAGCTGTTTTTT. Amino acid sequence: CASSLEGDPGELFF.

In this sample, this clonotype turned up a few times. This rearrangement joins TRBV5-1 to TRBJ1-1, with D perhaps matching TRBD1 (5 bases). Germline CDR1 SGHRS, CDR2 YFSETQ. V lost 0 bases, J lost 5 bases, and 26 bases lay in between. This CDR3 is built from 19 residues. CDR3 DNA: TGCGCCAGCAGCTTGGTCGGCAGCTTCTTTGGGACCCGGGGGACTGAAGCTTTCTTT. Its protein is CASSLVGSFFGTRGTEAFF.

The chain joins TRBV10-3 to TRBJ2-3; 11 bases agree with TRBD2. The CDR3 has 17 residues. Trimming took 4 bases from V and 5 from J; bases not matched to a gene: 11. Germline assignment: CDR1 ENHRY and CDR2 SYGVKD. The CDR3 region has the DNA TGTGCCATCAGTGGCCTAGCGGGGGGCGTATACGTAGATACGCAGTATTTT. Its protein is CAISGLAGGVYVDTQYF.